This entry concerns a single TCR beta chain. Per the original methods: By means of reference gene primer amplification, nucleated cell counts were estimated. Method: immunoSEQ multiplex PCR; TCRdb's copy keeps in-frame clones and lacks some. The D gene and trimming were derived from the DNA, and the V and J assignments and clone size from that table. The sample holds about 69,000 clones; over 75% are singletons and the top ten take roughly 2.9%. This record belongs to a study of blood T cell repertoires in COVID-19. Study in general: There were acute and convalescent COVID-19 samples, and they came from the United States, Italy and Spain. T cells, B-cell-depleted T cells, or PBMCs supplied cDNA or gDNA.

There are 15 residues in the CDR3. V lost 6 bases to trimming and J lost 0 bases, with 17 bases between them. Looked up from germline, CDR1 is DFQATT and CDR2 is SNEGSKA (reference sequence). Sequenced input: peripheral blood. This sequence was found in a man of 80 years or more with acute or convalescent COVID-19. The chain joins TRBV20-1 to TRBJ1-2; a weak D match, TRBD1 (5 bases). CDR3 coding DNA: TGCAGTGCCAGTCCCCCCGGGGGAGCTAACTATGGCTACACCTTC. Its translation is CSASPPGGANYGYTF.